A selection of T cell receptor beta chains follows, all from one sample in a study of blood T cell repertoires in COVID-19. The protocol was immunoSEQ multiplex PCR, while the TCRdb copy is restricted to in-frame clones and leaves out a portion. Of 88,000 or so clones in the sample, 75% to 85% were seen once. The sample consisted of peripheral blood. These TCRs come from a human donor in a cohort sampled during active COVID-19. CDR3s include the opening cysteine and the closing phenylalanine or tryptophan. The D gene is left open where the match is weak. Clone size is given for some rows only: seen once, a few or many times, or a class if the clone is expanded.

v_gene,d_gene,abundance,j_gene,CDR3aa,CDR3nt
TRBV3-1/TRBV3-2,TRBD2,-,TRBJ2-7,CASSLTSAGSYEQYF,TGTGCCAGCAGCCTTACTAGCGCCGGCTCCTACGAGCAGTACTTC
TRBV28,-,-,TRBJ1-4,CASSLGGQTNEKLFF,TGTGCCAGCAGTCTGGGCGGGCAAACTAATGAAAAACTGTTTTTT
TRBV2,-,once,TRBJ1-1,CASSERGEAFF,TGTGCCAGCAGTGAACGGGGAGAAGCTTTCTTT
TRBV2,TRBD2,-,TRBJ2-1,CASTRTSGAYNEQFF,TGTGCCAGCACCAGGACTAGCGGGGCCTACAATGAGCAGTTCTTC
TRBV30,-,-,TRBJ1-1,CAWEKTPENTEAFF,TGTGCCTGGGAAAAGACACCGGAGAACACTGAAGCTTTCTTT
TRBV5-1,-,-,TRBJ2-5,CASSLGLTGLQETQYF,TGCGCCAGCAGCTTGGGGCTGACAGGTCTCCAAGAGACCCAGTACTTC
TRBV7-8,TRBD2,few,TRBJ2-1,CASSGRTSGEYNEQFF,TGTGCCAGCAGCGGACGGACTAGCGGTGAATACAATGAGCAGTTCTTC
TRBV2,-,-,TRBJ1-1,CASRTDSSTEAFF,TGTGCCAGCAGAACGGACAGCTCCACTGAAGCTTTCTTT
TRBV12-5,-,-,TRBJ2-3,CASGLGGTDTQYF,TGTGCTAGTGGTTTGGGAGGCACAGATACGCAGTATTTT
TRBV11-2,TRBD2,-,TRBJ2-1,CASSWRLAGGEDEQFF,TGTGCCAGCAGCTGGCGACTAGCGGGAGGGGAGGATGAGCAGTTCTTC
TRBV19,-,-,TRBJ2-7,CASSGGEWAYEQYF,TGTGCCAGTAGTGGCGGTGAATGGGCCTACGAGCAGTACTTC
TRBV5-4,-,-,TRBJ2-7,CASSPEGVGEQYF,TGTGCCAGCAGCCCGGAGGGAGTGGGCGAGCAGTACTTC
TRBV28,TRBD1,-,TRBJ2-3,CASSRQGAIADTQYF,TGTGCCAGCAGTAGACAGGGGGCAATTGCAGATACGCAGTATTTT
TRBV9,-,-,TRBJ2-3,CASSVTTSSTDTQYF,TGTGCCAGCAGCGTAACCACATCTAGCACAGATACGCAGTATTTT
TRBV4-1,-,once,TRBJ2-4,CASSHRLAAELAKNIQYF,TGCGCCAGCAGCCATCGGTTAGCGGCAGAGCTAGCCAAAAACATTCAGTACTTC
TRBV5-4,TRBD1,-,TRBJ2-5,CASSLGGTGKETQYF,TGTGCCAGCAGCTTGGGAGGGACAGGGAAAGAGACCCAGTACTTC
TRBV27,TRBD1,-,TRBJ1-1,CASSLIDRGTEAFF,TGTGCCAGCAGTTTGATCGACAGGGGCACTGAAGCTTTCTTT
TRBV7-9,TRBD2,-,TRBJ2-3,CASKLLAGGLDTQYF,TGTGCCAGCAAGCTACTAGCGGGAGGGTTAGATACGCAGTATTTT
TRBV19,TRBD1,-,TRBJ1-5,CASSTSRDRGVQPQHF,TGTGCCAGTAGTACTTCCCGGGACAGGGGGGTTCAGCCCCAGCATTTT
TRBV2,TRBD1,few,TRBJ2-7,CASRYRDSLYEQYF,TGTGCCAGCAGGTACCGGGACAGTCTATACGAGCAGTACTTC